These 32 T cell receptor beta chains were all obtained from the same sample, sequenced in a study of OX40 agonist ivuxolimab in advanced cancers. The data were produced by immunoSEQ multiplex PCR, yet TCRdb's version contains in-frame clones alone and is incomplete. The data show 55,000 to 70,000 clones, with approximately 82% seen just once and 2.4% held by the top ten. The source material was CD4+ or CD8+ T cells sorted from blood, sampled in a trial of the OX40 agonist ivuxolimab. The receptors were gathered from an adult with an advanced solid tumor such as melanoma, head and neck, liver or kidney cancer.

The chain combines TRBV7-2 with TRBJ1-1; 9 positions match TRBD1. V dropped 5 bases and J dropped 5; count of bases not matched to a gene: 9. The germline V gene has CDR1 SGHTA and CDR2 FQGNSA. This CDR3 spans 15 amino acids. This CDR3 reads CASSKRTGEGTEAFF. CDR3 DNA sequence: TGTGCCAGCAGCAAGAGGACAGGGGAGGGGACTGAAGCTTTCTTT.

The V gene is TRBV2, the J gene TRBJ2-4; D perhaps matches TRBD1 (8 bases). The CDR3 has 16 amino acids. Between the trimmed V and J ends, which lost 6 bases and 3 bases, there was a span of 18 bases. Per the germline V gene, CDR1 is SNHLY and CDR2 is FYNNEI. The CDR3 DNA is TGTGCCAGCAGCAAACACAGGGGGGAGGGCAAAAACATTCAGTACTTC. This codes for CASSKHRGEGKNIQYF.

The gene calls are TRBV2 and TRBJ1-1; the D gene is possibly TRBD1 (5 bases). Germline CDR1 reads SNHLY; CDR2 reads FYNNEI. V was shortened by 3 bases and J by 2 bases, with 7 bases between the two germline ends. The CDR3 is 13 amino acids. The CDR3 DNA sequence: TGTGCCAGCAGTGAGCAGGGAAACACTGAAGCTTTCTTT. The encoded protein is CASSEQGNTEAFF.

The chain uses TRBV5-1 and TRBJ2-1; the match to TRBD2 covers 8 bases. The junction had 5 bases not matched to a gene; V was cut back by 2 bases and J by 4 bases. This CDR3 region has 15 residues. Germline CDR1 and CDR2: SGHRS and YFSETQ. CDR3: CASSLRAGGYNEQFF. The CDR3 nucleotides read TGCGCCAGCAGCTTAAGGGCGGGGGGTTACAATGAGCAGTTCTTC.

This chain links TRBV7-2 with TRBJ1-2, with D perhaps matching TRBD1 (5 bases). V lost 5 bases to trimming and J lost 4 bases, with 17 bases between them. This CDR3 has 15 amino acids. Germline assignment: CDR1 SGHTA and CDR2 FQGNSA. The CDR3 loop reads CASSEVGDRGYGYTF. In DNA, the CDR3 is TGTGCCAGCAGCGAAGTAGGGGATAGAGGCTATGGCTACACCTTC.

The chain has TRBV14 and TRBJ2-7; 7 bases fit TRBD2. The germline CDR1 and CDR2 sequences are SGHDN and FVKESK. V shed 4 bases and J 0 bases; nucleotides not matched to a gene: 3. The CDR3 runs to 14 residues. CDR3 bases: TGTGCCAGCAGCCGTTCTAGCGGCTCCTACGAGCAGTACTTC. It translates to CASSRSSGSYEQYF.

V gene TRBV6-6 combines with J gene TRBJ1-4; D ambiguous. Trimming shortened V by 5 bases and J by 5 bases, and 6 bases separated the two germline ends. The germline CDR1 and CDR2 sequences are MNHNY and SVGAGI (reference sequence). This CDR3 is 12 amino acids long. The CDR3 region has the DNA TGTGCCAGCAGTCCTGGCAATGAAAAACTGTTTTTT. This gives the protein CASSPGNEKLFF.

The J gene is TRBJ1-2, the V gene TRBV7-3; 8 bases are shared with TRBD1. V gave up 2 bases and J gave up 4 bases; unmatched junction bases: 3. The CDR3 totals 14 residues. Germline values: CDR1 SGHTA, CDR2 FQGTGA. CDR3 sequence: CASSLSGGLYGYTF. DNA of the CDR3: TGTGCCAGCAGCTTATCAGGGGGCCTCTATGGCTACACCTTC.

This clone was recorded only once. The V call is TRBV4-3, the J call TRBJ1-6; D is ambiguous. Germline CDR1 LGHNA, CDR2 YSLEER. There are 15 residues in the CDR3. V lost 0 bases to trimming and J lost 4 bases, with 7 bases between them. The CDR3 here is CASSQDQAYNSPLHF. The CDR3 bases are TGCGCCAGCAGCCAAGATCAGGCATATAATTCACCCCTCCACTTT.

This clone is a singleton in its sample. This chain joins TRBV18 and TRBJ1-2, with a possible D match to TRBD1 (5 bases). CDR3 length: 14 residues. The germline V gene has CDR1 KGHSH and CDR2 LQKENI. Between the trimmed V and J ends, which lost 4 bases and 8 bases, there was a span of 17 bases. This CDR3 is CASSQLRAGPGYTF. Written as DNA, the CDR3 is TGTGCCAGCTCACAGCTCCGAGCGGGGCCCGGCTACACCTTC.

The rearrangement joins TRBV19 to TRBJ1-1; 8 nucleotides align to TRBD1. V lost 5 bases, J lost 4 bases, and 9 bases stayed unmatched. The CDR3 length is 15 residues. Looked up from germline, CDR1 is LNHDA and CDR2 is SQIVND (reference sequence). CDR3 nucleotides: TGTGCCAGTAGTTTAGGACAGGGTAGGAGCACTGAAGCTTTCTTT. Encoded protein: CASSLGQGRSTEAFF.

V is TRBV9 and J is TRBJ1-2; unclear D gene. There are 13 residues in the CDR3. V gave up 0 bases and J gave up 4 bases, with 7 bases separating them. Germline lookup yields CDR1 SGDLS and CDR2 YYNGEE. In DNA, the CDR3 is TGTGCCAGCAGCGTAGACCCAGGCTATGGCTACACCTTC. As protein: CASSVDPGYGYTF.

The V gene is TRBV19, the J gene TRBJ1-1; TRBD1 matches at 8 bases. The CDR3 has 14 amino acids. V was clipped by 4 bases and J by 3 bases; unmatched bases: 4. Per the germline V gene, CDR1 is LNHDA and CDR2 is SQIVND (reference sequence). The CDR3 sequence: CASSKLDRDTEAFF. CDR3 DNA sequence: TGTGCCAGTAGTAAACTGGACAGGGACACTGAAGCTTTCTTT.

The J gene is TRBJ2-6, the V gene TRBV9; D not certain. CDR3 size: 16 residues. The germline CDR1 and CDR2 sequences are SGDLS and YYNGEE. V was pared by 3 bases and J by 0 bases, with 10 bases between. For the CDR3, the DNA is TGTGCCAGCAGCGGGAGCATAACCTCTGGGGCCAACGTCCTGACTTTC. It yields the protein CASSGSITSGANVLTF. Variable domain in full (rest from reference TRBV9 and TRBJ2-6): DSGVTQTPKHLITATGQRVTLRCSPRSGDLSVYWYQQSLDQGLQFLIQYYNGEERAKGNILERFSAQQFPDLHSELNLSSLELGDSALYFCASSGSITSGANVLTFGAGSRLTVL.

J is TRBJ2-5 and V is TRBV28; no clear D gene. The CDR3 totals 11 residues. V lost 6 bases to trimming and J lost 4 bases, with 6 bases between them. In germline, CDR1 is MDHEN, CDR2 SYDVKM. CDR3 nucleotides: TGTGCCAGCAGGGCGATAGAGACCCAGTACTTC. This translates into CASRAIETQYF.

V usage is TRBV19 and J usage is TRBJ1-1; D uncertain. Germline CDR1 is LNHDA and CDR2 is SQIVND (reference sequence). The V end lost 2 bases, the J end lost 8 bases, and 12 bases lay between the germline ends. The length of the CDR3 is 13 residues. CDR3 nucleotide sequence: TGTGCCAGTAGTATAACCCTGAGTGCGGAAGCTTTCTTT. Amino acid sequence: CASSITLSAEAFF. The full variable domain, its missing parts supplied by reference TRBV19 and TRBJ1-1, is DGGITQSPKYLFRKEGQNVTLSCEQNLNHDAMYWYRQDPGQGLRLIYYSQIVNDFQKGDIAEGYSVSREKKESFPLTVTSAQKNPTAFYLCASSITLSAEAFFGQGTRLTVV.

A note on this clone: A junction boundary mismatches the germline segment, possibly from a read error. The V and J genes are TRBV6-6 and TRBJ2-2; D may correspond to TRBD1 or TRBD2 (6 bases each). This CDR3 is built from 15 residues. Germline V gives CDR1 MNHNY, CDR2 SVGAGI (reference sequence). The CDR3 protein is CATSRGDIGTGELFF. The CDR3 DNA follows: TGTGCCACCAGTAGGGGGGACATCGGCACCGGGGAGCTGTTTTTT.

This chain links TRBV6-5 with TRBJ2-5; D perhaps matches TRBD1 (6 bases). Trimming left V 5 bases short and J 5 bases short, with 15 bases between. Germline V CDR1 and CDR2: MNHEY, SVGAGI. The CDR3 has 14 residues. In DNA form, the CDR3 reads TGTGCCAGCAGTCTAGGACAGATGGGCGAGACCCAGTACTTC. Its protein product is CASSLGQMGETQYF.

V usage is TRBV19 and J usage is TRBJ1-2, with D perhaps matching TRBD1 (6 bases). The germline V and J ends were trimmed by 4 bases and 4 bases, with 13 bases remaining between them. This CDR3 is built from 14 residues. Per the germline V gene, CDR1 is LNHDA and CDR2 is SQIVND (reference sequence). The CDR3 DNA sequence: TGTGCCAGTAGTAACGGAGGAGGGGGCTATGGCTACACCTTC. It encodes CASSNGGGGYGYTF.

The chain links TRBV11-2 to TRBJ2-7; TRBD1 is a possible D gene (6 bases). Germline V gives CDR1 SGHAT, CDR2 FQNNGV. Trimming removed 1 base at V and 3 bases at J, with 13 bases between. The CDR3 spans 15 residues. The CDR3 reads CASSLGRGRIYEQYF. CDR3 bases: TGTGCCAGCAGCTTAGGCAGGGGTAGAATCTACGAGCAGTACTTC. Combining the CDR3 with reference TRBV11-2 and TRBJ2-7 gives the whole variable domain EAGVAQSPRYKIIEKRQSVAFWCNPISGHATLYWYQQILGQGPKLLIQFQNNGVVDDSQLPKDRFSAERLKGVDSTLKIQPAKLEDSAVYLCASSLGRGRIYEQYFGPGTRLTVT.

The chain employs TRBV7-8 and TRBJ1-3; no clear D. The ends were cut back, 7 bases at V and 0 bases at J, with 13 bases in the middle. Germline V gene sequence: CDR1 SGHVS, CDR2 FQNEAQ. The CDR3 spans 15 residues. CDR3 in DNA: TGTGCCAGCACCCCTCGGGCGCTCTCTGGAAACACCATATATTTT. Amino acid sequence: CASTPRALSGNTIYF.

The rearrangement uses TRBV4-1 and TRBJ1-2, with D unclear. V gave up 9 bases and J gave up 4 bases, with 18 bases separating them. Germline V gives CDR1 MGHRA, CDR2 YSYEKL. There are 14 residues in the CDR3. CDR3 protein: CASKEGYGVYGYTF. The CDR3 DNA sequence: TGCGCCAGTAAGGAAGGGTACGGAGTCTATGGCTACACCTTC.

Comments on this clone: Other DNA sequences within the sample encode an identical CDR3. CDR3 sequence (DNA): TGCGCCAGCAGCTTGGGAGCAGGGCACAATGAGCAGTTCTTC. The encoded protein is CASSLGAGHNEQFF. The V gene is TRBV5-1, the J gene TRBJ2-1; tentatively, D is TRBD1 (5 bases). CDR1 and CDR2 (germline): SGHRS, YFSETQ. V lost 0 bases to trimming and J lost 5 bases, with 9 bases between them. The CDR3 totals 14 residues. The full variable domain, completed using reference TRBV5-1 and TRBJ2-1, is KAGVTQTPRYLIKTRGQQVTLSCSPISGHRSVSWYQQTPGQGLQFLFEYFSETQRNKGNFPGRFSGRQFSNSRSEMNVSTLELGDSALYLCASSLGAGHNEQFFGPGTRLTVL.

The gene calls are TRBV6-1 and TRBJ1-1, with a weak D call TRBD1 (6 bases). The ends were cut back, 0 bases at V and 4 bases at J, with 21 bases in the middle. The CDR3 contains 18 residues. Looked up from germline, CDR1 is MNHNS and CDR2 is SASEGT. The CDR3 DNA reads as TGTGCCAGCAGTGAAGCGCTTCCTTATACGACAGGTTTCACTGAAGCTTTCTTT. This codes for CASSEALPYTTGFTEAFF.

The gene calls are TRBV7-2 and TRBJ1-1; 7 bases match TRBD1. The CDR3 is 16 amino acids. Germline V gives CDR1 SGHTA, CDR2 FQGNSA. J gave up 2 bases and V 3 bases, and 9 bases lay outside the gene matches. CDR3 region: CASSFQKQGPNTEAFF. The CDR3 region has the DNA TGTGCCAGCAGCTTCCAGAAACAGGGGCCTAACACTGAAGCTTTCTTT.

The chain employs TRBV7-2 and TRBJ1-2; D unresolved. Germline V gene sequence: CDR1 SGHTA, CDR2 FQGNSA. The V and J ends lost 1 base and 4 bases respectively, with 4 bases between them. This CDR3 is built from 12 residues. DNA for the CDR3: TGTGCCAGCAGCTTAGGGGGCTATGGCTACACCTTC. This sequence encodes CASSLGGYGYTF. The variable domain in full, with the rest retrieved from reference TRBV7-2 and TRBJ1-2, is GAGVSQSPSNKVTEKGKDVELRCDPISGHTALYWYRQSLGQGLEFLIYFQGNSAPDKSGLPSDRFSAERTGGSVSTLTIQRTQQEDSAVYLCASSLGGYGYTFGSGTRLTVV.

The chain employs TRBV7-9 and TRBJ1-1; TRBD1 matches 7 bases. The V gene end was trimmed by 2 bases and the J gene end by 5 bases; junction bases not matched to a gene: 2. Germline V lookup: CDR1 SEHNR, CDR2 FQNEAQ (reference sequence). This CDR3 region has 13 residues. The CDR3 region has the DNA TGTGCCAGCAGCTTAATGACAGGGACTGAAGCTTTCTTT. It encodes CASSLMTGTEAFF.

V gene TRBV7-9 combines with J gene TRBJ1-5; D gene unclear. Germline values: CDR1 SEHNR, CDR2 FQNEAQ (reference sequence). This CDR3 has 14 amino acids. Trimming stripped 2 bases from V and 0 bases from J, with 5 bases between. The CDR3 sequence: CASSLQVSNQPQHF. In nucleotides, the CDR3 is TGTGCCAGCAGCTTACAGGTTAGCAATCAGCCCCAGCATTTT.

V usage is TRBV6-1 and J usage is TRBJ2-2, with 9 bases aligning to TRBD1. Trimming took 4 bases from V and 1 from J; bases not matched to a gene: 7. Germline loops: CDR1 MNHNS, CDR2 SASEGT. The CDR3 extends over 17 amino acids. CDR3 sequence reads: CASSATGGGRNTGELFF. In nucleotides, the CDR3 is TGTGCCAGCAGTGCCACAGGGGGCGGCCGGAACACCGGGGAGCTGTTTTTT.

This chain connects TRBV7-2 to TRBJ2-5; 8 nucleotides agree with TRBD2. Germline CDR1 reads SGHTA; CDR2 reads FQGNSA. The trim removed 5 bases at V and 4 bases at J, leaving 15 bases unmatched. The length of the CDR3 is 17 residues. CDR3 loop: CASSATPAGGGGETQYF. CDR3 coding DNA: TGTGCCAGCAGCGCCACCCCGGCGGGGGGCGGTGGAGAGACCCAGTACTTC.

V gene TRBV9 combines with J gene TRBJ2-1; a weak D match, TRBD1 (5 bases). The CDR3 length is 15 residues. Between the trimmed V and J ends, which lost 1 base and 5 bases, there was a span of 13 bases. Germline CDR1 SGDLS, CDR2 YYNGEE. The CDR3: CASSVFSGLDNEQFF. The DNA for the CDR3 is TGTGCCAGCAGCGTATTTTCAGGGTTGGACAATGAGCAGTTCTTC.

The gene calls are TRBV6-5 and TRBJ2-2; 8 nucleotides line up with TRBD2. The CDR3 loop spans 14 amino acids. V lost 6 bases and J lost 4; bases outside the gene matches: 4. From germline, CDR1 is MNHEY and CDR2 SVGAGI. As DNA, the CDR3 is TGTGCCAGCAGGAACGGGGGGGCCACCGGGGAGCTGTTTTTT. The encoded protein is CASRNGGATGELFF.